The source of this T cell receptor (beta chain) is a study of beta chain features in type 1 diabetes. Study in general: Age and gender were similar between patients and healthy donors, as were cell yields. Findings and limits, study-wide: Overrepresentation of cells with high TCR expression could result from cDNA sequencing. PCR, the amplification step, might favor shorter templates, equally in patients and controls.

All of the isolated RNA was reverse transcribed, so expressed TCRB transcripts were sequenced. Only in-frame clones appear in the TCRdb table, and some are missing; sequencing was by immunoSEQ multiplex PCR. There are under 300,000 clones in the sample; under 8.5% occur only once, and 1% lies in the top ten. Using CD45RO/CCR7/CD25/CD127/CD95/CD27, CD4+ naive, central memory, regulatory and stem cell-like memory cells were sorted. This clone was detected only a few times. Antigen unknown. From germline, CDR1 is PRHDT and CDR2 FYEKMQ (reference sequence). The length of the CDR3 is 19 residues. V gave up 1 base and J gave up 4 bases, with 26 bases separating them.

V gene TRBV13 combines with J gene TRBJ2-7; D may correspond to TRBD1 or TRBD2 (5 bases each). The sequence derives from a woman under 30 in good health. Sequencing input: central memory CD4+ T cells from blood. The DNA of the CDR3 is TGTGCCAGCAGCTTAGTGAATAGTCTCACGTGGGACGGGAAGTACGAGCAGTACTTC. Protein: CASSLVNSLTWDGKYEQYF.